The source of this T cell receptor beta chain is a study of shared clonotypes between healthy human individuals. About the study: A couple of women and a few men aged 18 to 49 made up the donors.

In the naive CD8 group, cells lacked CD45RO and were positively selected for CCR7, so terminally differentiated effector memory CD45RA+ cells were left out. The method was immunoSEQ multiplex PCR; TCRdb's version includes in-frame clones alone and lacks a portion of them. The repertoire includes about 820,000 clones, about 91% of them detected once, and approximately 25% sits in the top ten. The TCR was taken from a man younger than 45 in good health. Sequencing was carried out using naive CD8+ T cells sorted from blood.

CDR3 bases: TGTGCCAGCAGCCAAGATCCCCTTCTCAGCGCAGTATTCGTTGATGAGCAGTTCTTC. Translated: CASSQDPLLSAVFVDEQFF. The V gene is TRBV14, the J gene TRBJ2-1; D unresolved. CDR1 and CDR2 (germline): SGHDN, FVKESK. V was pared by 0 bases and J by 8 bases, with 26 bases between. The CDR3 loop spans 19 amino acids.